This TCR beta chain derives from a study of identical twins. This CDR3 is built from 18 residues. CDR1 and CDR2 from the germline V gene are SGHRS and YFSETQ. Between the trimmed V and J ends, which lost 4 bases and 5 bases, there was a span of 25 bases. Of note for this clonotype: Its cognate antigen is unknown.

Findings and limits, study-wide: The abundant beta clonotypes from cord blood had fewer insertions, and memory repertoires had none of this.

TCRdb re-called the 5' RACE reads through MiXCR, storing one row per CDR3 protein. The data show a few hundred thousand distinct CDR3 sequences, 9% seen once. J is TRBJ2-1 and V is TRBV5-1; possibly TRBD2 for D (5 bases). This sequence was found in a woman between 50 and 59 years old in good health. The sequenced material came from naive T cells sorted from blood. CDR3 sequence: CASSPTSLLGIGDNEQFF. The CDR3 coding sequence is TGCGCCAGCAGCCCAACATCACTACTAGGGATTGGTGACAATGAGCAGTTCTTC.